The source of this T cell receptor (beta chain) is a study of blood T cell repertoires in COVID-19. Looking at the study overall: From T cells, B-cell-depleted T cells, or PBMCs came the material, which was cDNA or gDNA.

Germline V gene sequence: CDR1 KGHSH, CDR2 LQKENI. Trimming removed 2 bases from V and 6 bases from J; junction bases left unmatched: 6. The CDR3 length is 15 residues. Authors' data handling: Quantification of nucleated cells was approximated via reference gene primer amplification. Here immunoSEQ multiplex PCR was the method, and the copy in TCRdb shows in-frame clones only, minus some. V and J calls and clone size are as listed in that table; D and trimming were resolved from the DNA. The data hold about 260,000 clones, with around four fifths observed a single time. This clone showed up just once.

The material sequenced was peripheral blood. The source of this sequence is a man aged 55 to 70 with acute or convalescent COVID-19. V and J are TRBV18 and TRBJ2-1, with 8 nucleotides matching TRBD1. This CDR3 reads CASSPMTGVGNEQFF. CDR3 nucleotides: TGTGCCAGCTCACCAATGACAGGGGTGGGCAATGAGCAGTTCTTC.